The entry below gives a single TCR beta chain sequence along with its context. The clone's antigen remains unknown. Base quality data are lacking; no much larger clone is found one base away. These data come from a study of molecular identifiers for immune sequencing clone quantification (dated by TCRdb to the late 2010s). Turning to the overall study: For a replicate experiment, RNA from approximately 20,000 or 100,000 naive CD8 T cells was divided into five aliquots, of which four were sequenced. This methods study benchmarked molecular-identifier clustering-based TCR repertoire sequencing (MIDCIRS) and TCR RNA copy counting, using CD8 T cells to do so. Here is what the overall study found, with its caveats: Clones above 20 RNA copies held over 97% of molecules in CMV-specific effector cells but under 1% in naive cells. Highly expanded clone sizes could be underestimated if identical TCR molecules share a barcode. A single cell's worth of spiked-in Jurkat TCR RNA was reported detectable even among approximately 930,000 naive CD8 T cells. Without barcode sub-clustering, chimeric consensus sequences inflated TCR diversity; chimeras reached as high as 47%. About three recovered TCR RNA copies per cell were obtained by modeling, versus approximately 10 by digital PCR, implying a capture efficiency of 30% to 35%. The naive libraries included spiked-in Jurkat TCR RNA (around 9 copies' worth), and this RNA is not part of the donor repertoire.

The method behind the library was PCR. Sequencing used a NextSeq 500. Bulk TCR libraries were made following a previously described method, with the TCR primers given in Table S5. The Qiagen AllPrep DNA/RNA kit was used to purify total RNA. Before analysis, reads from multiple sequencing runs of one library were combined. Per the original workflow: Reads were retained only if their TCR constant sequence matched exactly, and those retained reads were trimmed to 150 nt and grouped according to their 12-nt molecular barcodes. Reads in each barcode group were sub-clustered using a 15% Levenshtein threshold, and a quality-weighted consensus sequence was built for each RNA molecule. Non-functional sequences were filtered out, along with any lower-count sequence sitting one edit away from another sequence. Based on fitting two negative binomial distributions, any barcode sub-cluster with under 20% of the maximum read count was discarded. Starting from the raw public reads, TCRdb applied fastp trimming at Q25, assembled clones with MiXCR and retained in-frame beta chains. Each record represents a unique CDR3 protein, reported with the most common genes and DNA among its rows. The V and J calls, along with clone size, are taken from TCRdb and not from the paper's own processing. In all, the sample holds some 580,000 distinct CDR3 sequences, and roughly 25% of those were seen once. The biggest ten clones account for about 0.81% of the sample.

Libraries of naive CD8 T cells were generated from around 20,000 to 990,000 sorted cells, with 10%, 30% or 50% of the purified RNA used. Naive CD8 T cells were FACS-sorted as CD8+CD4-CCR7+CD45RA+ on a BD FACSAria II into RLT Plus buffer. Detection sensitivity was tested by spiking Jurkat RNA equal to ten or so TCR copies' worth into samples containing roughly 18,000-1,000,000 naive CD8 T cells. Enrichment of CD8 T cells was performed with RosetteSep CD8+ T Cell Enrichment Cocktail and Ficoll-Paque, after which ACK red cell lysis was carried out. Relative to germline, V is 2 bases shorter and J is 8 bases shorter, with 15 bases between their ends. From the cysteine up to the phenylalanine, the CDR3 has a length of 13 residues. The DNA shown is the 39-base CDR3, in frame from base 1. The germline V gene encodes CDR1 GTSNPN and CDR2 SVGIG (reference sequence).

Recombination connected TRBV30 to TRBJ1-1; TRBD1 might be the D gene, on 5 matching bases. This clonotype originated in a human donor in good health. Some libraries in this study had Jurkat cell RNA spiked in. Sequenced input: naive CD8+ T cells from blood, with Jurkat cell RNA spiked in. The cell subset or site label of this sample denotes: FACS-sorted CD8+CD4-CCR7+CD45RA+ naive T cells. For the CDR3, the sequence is CAWSTKGRGEAFF. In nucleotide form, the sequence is TGTGCCTGGAGTACGAAGGGGCGTGGGGAAGCTTTCTTT.